Below are 30 T cell receptor beta chains sequenced from a single sample in a study of beta chain features in type 1 diabetes. The investigators reverse transcribed all of the isolated RNA, so they sequenced expressed TCRB transcripts. Measured with immunoSEQ multiplex PCR; TCRdb has only the in-frame clones, and not every one. The table has approximately 140,000 clones, roughly 48% seen once. What was sequenced was Tregs from blood. These receptors all come from a man between 18 and 35 years old in good health.

The chain joins TRBV7-9 to TRBJ2-3; TRBD1 matches 9 bases. The CDR3 consists of 14 residues. The ends lost 6 bases at V and 4 bases at J; junction bases unmatched: 5. Looked up from germline, CDR1 is SEHNR and CDR2 is FQNEAQ (reference sequence). This CDR3 reads CASRRWTGADTQYF. The CDR3 nucleotides are TGTGCCAGCAGACGGTGGACAGGGGCAGATACGCAGTATTTT.

This sequence joins TRBV28 and TRBJ1-2, with TRBD1 identical over 11 bases. The ends lost 6 bases at V and 8 bases at J; junction bases unmatched: 11. The germline V gene encodes CDR1 MDHEN and CDR2 SYDVKM. The CDR3 covers 15 residues. The CDR3 nucleotides read TGTGCCAGCAGCTCAGGACAGGGGGCGCGACGGGGCTACACCTTC. Translating gives CASSSGQGARRGYTF.

This clone was observed a handful of times. The V gene is TRBV29-1, the J gene TRBJ2-5; TRBD2 matches 8 bases. V lost 0 bases and J lost 1; bases outside the gene matches: 4. CDR1 and CDR2 from the germline V gene are SQVTM and ANQGSEA. CDR3 size: 15 residues. CDR3 sequence reads: CSVEDRGGAQETQYF. CDR3 coding DNA: TGCAGCGTTGAAGATCGGGGGGGGGCCCAAGAGACCCAGTACTTC.

The chain employs TRBV12-5 and TRBJ2-1, with 9 bases matching TRBD2. The junction had 11 bases not matched to a gene; V was cut back by 10 bases and J by 10 bases. CDR3 length: 13 residues. CDR1 is LGHNT and CDR2 is FRNRAP in the germline V gene. In DNA, the CDR3 is TGTGCTACTGAAAATAGCGGGAGCCGGGAGCAGTTCTTC. The encoded protein is CATENSGSREQFF.

A few counts support this clone. The chain uses TRBV29-1 and TRBJ2-1; D gene unclear. The CDR3 runs 14 residues. V gave up 6 bases and J gave up 0 bases, with 12 bases separating them. The germline gives CDR1 SQVTM, CDR2 ANQGSEA. Written as DNA, the CDR3 is TGCAGCGTACTACAAGTTAGCTCCTACAATGAGCAGTTCTTC. Protein: CSVLQVSSYNEQFF.

The CDR3 spells CASSFSGSTEAFF. Written as DNA, the CDR3 is TGTGCCAGCAGCTTCTCAGGGTCCACTGAAGCTTTCTTT. The chain is built from TRBV7-9 and TRBJ1-1, with D maybe TRBD1 (5 bases). Germline-derived CDR1 and CDR2 are SEHNR and FQNEAQ (reference sequence). This CDR3 contains 13 residues. The germline V and J ends were trimmed by 3 bases and 4 bases, with 9 bases remaining between them.

The chain employs TRBV30 and TRBJ2-3; no firm D call. Looked up from germline, CDR1 is GTSNPN and CDR2 is SVGIG (reference sequence). This CDR3 comprises 12 residues. V gave up 0 bases and J gave up 6 bases, with 7 bases separating them. The CDR3 spells CAWSVARDTQYF. CDR3 nucleotides: TGTGCCTGGAGTGTAGCTAGGGATACGCAGTATTTT.

V usage is TRBV18 and J usage is TRBJ2-6; 11 bases fit TRBD1. Germline V gene lookup returns CDR1 KGHSH and CDR2 LQKENI. This CDR3 spans 17 amino acids. V trimming: 6 bases; J trimming: 1 base; junction bases outside the gene matches: 5. As DNA, the CDR3 is TGTGCCAGCTCCCAGGACAGGGGGCGATCTGGGGCCAACGTCCTGACTTTC. Residues: CASSQDRGRSGANVLTF.

The CDR3 DNA reads as TGTGCCAGCAGCTCAGGACAGAACACTGAAGCTTTCTTT. Translating gives CASSSGQNTEAFF. The rearrangement joins TRBV7-3 to TRBJ1-1; D possibly corresponds to TRBD1 (5 bases). The CDR3 is 13 residues long. V dropped 4 bases and J dropped 1 base, with 7 bases sitting between them. Germline loops: CDR1 SGHTA, CDR2 FQGTGA.

The chain combines TRBV5-4 with TRBJ1-2; D might be TRBD1 (6 bases). The germline V and J ends were trimmed by 1 base and 7 bases, with 23 bases remaining between them. Germline V gene sequence: CDR1 SGHNT, CDR2 YYREEE (reference sequence). The CDR3 is 17 amino acids. CDR3 sequence: CASSLYAQGAIGSGYTF. The CDR3 bases are TGTGCCAGCAGCTTGTACGCACAGGGCGCGATTGGGAGTGGCTACACCTTC.

The rearrangement links TRBV30 to TRBJ2-1, with TRBD2 as a possible D gene (7 bases). Germline V gene data show CDR1 as GTSNPN and CDR2 as SVGIG (reference sequence). CDR3 size: 14 residues. V lost 3 bases to trimming and J lost 6 bases, with 15 bases between them. CDR3 nucleotide sequence: TGTGCCTGGAGGGCGAGGGGGAGGGCCAATGAGCAGTTCTTC. This encodes CAWRARGRANEQFF. Complete variable domain (other parts from reference TRBV30 and TRBJ2-1): SQTIHQWPATLVQPVGSPLSLECTVEGTSNPNLYWYRQAAGRGLQLLFYSVGIGQISSEVPQNLSASRPQDRQFILSSKKLLLSDSGFYLCAWRARGRANEQFFGPGTRLTVL.

The chain has TRBV5-1 and TRBJ2-5; maybe TRBD1 (7 bases). Germline V lookup: CDR1 SGHRS, CDR2 YFSETQ. The CDR3 consists of 15 residues. Trimming pared 3 bases from V and 2 bases from J, leaving 14 bases between. This CDR3 is CASSSGGQSQETQYF. CDR3 nucleotides: TGCGCCAGCAGCTCCGGGGGACAGTCTCAAGAGACCCAGTACTTC.

The chain has TRBV27 and TRBJ1-6, with 9 nucleotides matching TRBD1. This CDR3 has 15 residues. From germline, CDR1 is MNHEY and CDR2 SMNVEV (reference sequence). V dropped 0 bases and J dropped 8; count of bases not matched to a gene: 2. Written as DNA, the CDR3 is TGTGCCAGCAGTTTATCGGACAGGGGTTATTCACCCCTCCACTTT. Translation: CASSLSDRGYSPLHF.

V is TRBV9 and J is TRBJ2-7; 12 nucleotides agree with TRBD1. Germline V gives CDR1 SGDLS, CDR2 YYNGEE. CDR3 length: 16 amino acids. V was pared by 3 bases and J by 5 bases, with 9 bases of the junction left unmatched. For the CDR3, the DNA is TGTGCCAGCAGCGCGCTCCGGGACAGGGGGCTACACGAGCAGTACTTC. It encodes CASSALRDRGLHEQYF.

This chain uses TRBV5-5 with TRBJ2-2; 10 positions agree with TRBD2. With 1 base clipped from V and 4 bases from J, the junction kept 7 bases outside the gene matches. Germline-derived CDR1 and CDR2 are SGHKS and YYEKEE (reference sequence). This CDR3 comprises 17 residues. DNA of the CDR3: TGTGCCAGCAGCTTGATCCTAGCGGGAGATGTCACCGGGGAGCTGTTTTTT. Protein product: CASSLILAGDVTGELFF.

The chain links TRBV6-1 to TRBJ2-1; D might be TRBD1 (6 bases). Trimming stripped 4 bases from V and 5 bases from J, with 12 bases between. The CDR3 spans 14 residues. Germline assignment: CDR1 MNHNS and CDR2 SASEGT. The CDR3: CASSGRGSHNEQFF. CDR3 DNA: TGTGCCAGCAGTGGCAGGGGATCGCACAATGAGCAGTTCTTC.

CDR3 loop: CASSIQGGNNEQFF. CDR3 coding DNA: TGTGCCAGCAGTATCCAGGGTGGCAACAATGAGCAGTTCTTC. The chain combines TRBV11-2 with TRBJ2-1; TRBD1 is a possible D gene (5 bases). This CDR3 is 14 amino acids long. Germline V gene sequence: CDR1 SGHAT, CDR2 FQNNGV. Trimming shortened V by 6 bases and J by 5 bases, and 14 bases separated the two germline ends.

The chain links TRBV9 to TRBJ1-4; D is possibly TRBD1 (5 bases). CDR1 and CDR2 from the germline V gene are SGDLS and YYNGEE. With 4 bases removed from V and 5 bases from J, the gap between germline ends came to 15 bases. This CDR3 has 15 amino acids. CDR3 sequence (DNA): TGTGCCAGCAGCACCCGGGGGATCCTAAATGAAAAACTGTTTTTT. Translating it yields CASSTRGILNEKLFF.

This clone has more than one count but fewer than ten. V is TRBV7-6 and J is TRBJ2-1, with 12 bases identical to TRBD2. Unmatched junction bases numbered 11, after V lost 1 base and J lost 10 bases. Germline CDR1 SGHVS, CDR2 FNYEAQ. CDR3 length equals 17 residues. CDR3 nucleotides: TGTGCCAGCAGCTTAGGCTCCTCTAGCGGGGGGGCTGGGGAGCAGTTCTTC. This gives the protein CASSLGSSSGGAGEQFF.

The genes are TRBV6-1 and TRBJ1-1; D is unclear. The CDR3 sequence is 14 residues long. V lost 7 bases and J lost 6, with 18 bases in between. From germline, CDR1 is MNHNS and CDR2 SASEGT. The CDR3 spells CASTPRQLGAEAFF. The CDR3 nucleotides read TGTGCCAGCACCCCGAGACAACTCGGGGCTGAAGCTTTCTTT.

The table lists this clone with a few counts. The rearrangement links TRBV7-3 to TRBJ2-6; no definite D call. Germline lookup yields CDR1 SGHTA and CDR2 FQGTGA. V lost 2 bases and J 0 bases, leaving 11 bases between the germline ends. There are 17 residues in the CDR3. The CDR3 loop reads CASSLLSVLSGANVLTF. In DNA form, the CDR3 reads TGTGCCAGCAGCTTACTTTCGGTTCTCTCTGGGGCCAACGTCCTGACTTTC.

There are a few counts of this clone. The V gene is TRBV28, the J gene TRBJ2-1, with 8 bases aligning to TRBD2. V lost 11 bases and J lost 6; bases outside the gene matches: 9. This CDR3 contains 13 residues. Germline loops: CDR1 MDHEN, CDR2 SYDVKM. CDR3: CAGGGRNTNEQFF. CDR3 DNA: TGTGCCGGCGGGGGGAGAAACACCAATGAGCAGTTCTTC.

The genes are TRBV5-5 and TRBJ1-6; TRBD1 might be the D (6 bases). The ends were cut back, 7 bases at V and 0 bases at J, with 14 bases in the middle. Germline V gene data show CDR1 as SGHKS and CDR2 as YYEKEE (reference sequence). The CDR3 runs 16 residues. CDR3 DNA sequence: TGTGCCAGCTTCATCGGGACACCCTCCTATAATTCACCCCTCCACTTT. It is translated as CASFIGTPSYNSPLHF.

A few counts support this clone. The chain uses TRBV19 and TRBJ1-5; TRBD1 aligns across 7 bases. CDR1 is LNHDA and CDR2 is SQIVND in the germline V gene (reference sequence). V was pared by 4 bases and J by 2 bases, with 11 bases of the junction left unmatched. This CDR3 is built from 17 residues. This chain's CDR3 is CASSSFTGVDGNQPQHF. DNA of the CDR3: TGTGCCAGTAGTAGCTTTACAGGGGTCGACGGCAATCAGCCCCAGCATTTT.

This sequence joins TRBV5-1 and TRBJ2-7, with 10 bases identical to TRBD1. Germline assignment: CDR1 SGHRS and CDR2 YFSETQ. The V gene end was trimmed by 2 bases and the J gene end by 4 bases; junction bases not matched to a gene: 6. This CDR3 is 15 amino acids long. The CDR3 DNA follows: TGCGCCAGCAGCTTAGGGACAGGGGAATGGTACGAGCAGTACTTC. Amino acid sequence: CASSLGTGEWYEQYF.

This sequence joins TRBV7-2 and TRBJ2-5, with TRBD2 matching over 11 bases. Germline CDR1 is SGHTA and CDR2 is FQGNSA. Trimming at V came to 5 bases and at J to 2 bases, leaving 10 bases not matched to a gene. The CDR3 length is 17 residues. CDR3 in amino acids: CASSLLAGGREQETQYF. CDR3 DNA sequence: TGTGCCAGCAGCCTATTAGCGGGAGGGAGGGAGCAAGAGACCCAGTACTTC.

This chain links TRBV4-3 with TRBJ2-7, with 15 bases aligning to TRBD2. The CDR3 is 18 amino acids. V dropped 3 bases and J dropped 2; count of bases not matched to a gene: 8. Germline V CDR1 and CDR2: LGHNA, YSLEER. CDR3: CASSHRTGTSGRTYEQYF. The CDR3 DNA sequence: TGCGCCAGCAGCCACCGAACCGGGACTAGCGGGAGGACCTACGAGCAGTACTTC.

The chain has TRBV19 and TRBJ1-6; no reliable D call. The germline CDR1 and CDR2 sequences are LNHDA and SQIVND (reference sequence). The CDR3 consists of 16 residues. Trimming removed 3 bases at V and 3 bases at J, with 12 bases between. This chain's CDR3 is CASSIQSTIYNSPLHF. The CDR3 region has the DNA TGTGCCAGTAGTATCCAGTCAACTATCTATAATTCACCCCTCCACTTT.

J is TRBJ1-1 and V is TRBV6-5; TRBD1 matches at 9 bases. Germline trimming cut 6 bases from V and 8 bases from J; bases unmatched to any gene: 13. The germline CDR1 and CDR2 sequences are MNHEY and SVGAGI. There are 15 residues in the CDR3. CDR3 region: CASRLLTGGRKEAFF. The CDR3 coding sequence is TGTGCCAGCAGACTACTGACAGGGGGAAGGAAGGAAGCTTTCTTT.

The chain employs TRBV5-1 and TRBJ1-2, with D tentatively TRBD1 (6 bases). The CDR3 loop spans 14 amino acids. V dropped 4 bases and J dropped 4 bases, with 14 bases sitting between them. Germline CDR1 is SGHRS and CDR2 is YFSETQ. The CDR3 sequence: CASSLGQTPYGYTF. In DNA form, the CDR3 reads TGCGCCAGCAGCCTTGGACAGACCCCCTATGGCTACACCTTC. The full variable domain, completed using reference TRBV5-1 and TRBJ1-2, is KAGVTQTPRYLIKTRGQQVTLSCSPISGHRSVSWYQQTPGQGLQFLFEYFSETQRNKGNFPGRFSGRQFSNSRSEMNVSTLELGDSALYLCASSLGQTPYGYTFGSGTRLTVV.